This TCR beta chain originates from a study of blood T cell repertoires in COVID-19. For the study at large: There were acute and convalescent COVID-19 samples, and they came from the United States, Italy and Spain. T cells, B-cell-depleted T cells, or PBMCs provided the cDNA or gDNA that served as material.

In the original analysis: The assay estimated nucleated cells by amplifying reference gene primers. Clones were read by immunoSEQ multiplex PCR, and TCRdb kept only the in-frame ones, dropping some. V, J and clone size derive from that table, while D and trimming were established from the DNA sequence. The data show roughly 80,000 clones, approximately 76% seen once. This CDR3 spans 17 amino acids. CDR1 and CDR2 from the germline V gene are SGHTA and FQGNSA. V shed 3 bases, J shed 6 bases, and the junction held 12 bases outside the gene matches. The receptor was isolated from a man aged 70-80 years with active or convalescent COVID-19. The specimen was peripheral blood. The chain recombines TRBV7-2 with TRBJ2-2, with TRBD2 matching over 8 bases. Here the CDR3 DNA reads TGTGCCAGCAGCTTGTTCGGGGGGGCCCGAGGCGCCGGGGAGCTGTTTTTT. Translating gives CASSLFGGARGAGELFF.